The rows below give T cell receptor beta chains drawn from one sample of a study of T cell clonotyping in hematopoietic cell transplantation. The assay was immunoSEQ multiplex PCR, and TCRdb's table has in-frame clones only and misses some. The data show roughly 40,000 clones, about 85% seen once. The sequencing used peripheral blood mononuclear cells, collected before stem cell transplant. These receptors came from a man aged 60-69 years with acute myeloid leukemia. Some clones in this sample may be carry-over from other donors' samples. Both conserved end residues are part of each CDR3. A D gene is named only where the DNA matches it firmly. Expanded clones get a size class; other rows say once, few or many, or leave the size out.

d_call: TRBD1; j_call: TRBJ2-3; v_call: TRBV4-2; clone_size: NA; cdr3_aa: CASSQDLDRVGADTQYF; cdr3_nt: TGTGCCAGCAGCCAAGATTTGGACAGGGTCGGAGCAGATACGCAGTATTTT
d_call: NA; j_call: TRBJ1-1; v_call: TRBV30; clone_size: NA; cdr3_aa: CAWSPGYNTEAFF; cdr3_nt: TGTGCCTGGAGTCCGGGGTATAACACTGAAGCTTTCTTT
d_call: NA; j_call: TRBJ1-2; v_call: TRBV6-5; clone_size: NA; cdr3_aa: CASGGIYGYTF; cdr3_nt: TGTGCCAGCGGTGGGATTTATGGCTACACCTTC
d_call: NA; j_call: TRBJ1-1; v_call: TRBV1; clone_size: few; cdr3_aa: CTSSQECEMGAFF; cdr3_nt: TGCACCAGCAGCCAAGAATGCGAAATGGGGGCTTTCTTT
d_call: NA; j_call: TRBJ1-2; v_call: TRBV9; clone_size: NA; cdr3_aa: CASSVGQAVNYGYTF; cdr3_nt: TGTGCCAGCAGCGTAGGACAGGCAGTCAACTATGGCTACACCTTC
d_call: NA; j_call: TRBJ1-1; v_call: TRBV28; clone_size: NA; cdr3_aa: CASSLAREAFF; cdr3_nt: TGTGCCAGCAGTTTAGCCCGCGAAGCTTTCTTT
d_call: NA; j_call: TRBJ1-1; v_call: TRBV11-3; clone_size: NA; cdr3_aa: CASSLDRWGGRNTEAFF; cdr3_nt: TGTGCCAGCAGCTTAGATCGGTGGGGGGGCCGGAACACTGAAGCTTTCTTT
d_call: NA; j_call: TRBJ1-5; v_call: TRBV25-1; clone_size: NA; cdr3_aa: CASSEFGEDQPQHF; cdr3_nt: TGTGCCAGCAGTGAATTCGGCGAAGATCAGCCCCAGCATTTT
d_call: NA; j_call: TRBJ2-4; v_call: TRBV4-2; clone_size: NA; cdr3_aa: CASSQDQAGWAKNIQYF; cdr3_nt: TGTGCCAGCAGCCAAGATCAGGCAGGTTGGGCCAAAAACATTCAGTACTTC
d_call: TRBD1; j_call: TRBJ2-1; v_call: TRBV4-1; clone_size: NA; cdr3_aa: CASSQSWTGASYNEQFF; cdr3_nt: TGCGCCAGCAGCCAGAGTTGGACAGGGGCCTCCTACAATGAGCAGTTCTTC
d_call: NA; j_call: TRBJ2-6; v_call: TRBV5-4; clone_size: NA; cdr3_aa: CASSPMEVSGANVLTF; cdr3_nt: TGTGCCAGCAGCCCCATGGAGGTTTCTGGGGCCAACGTCCTGACTTTC
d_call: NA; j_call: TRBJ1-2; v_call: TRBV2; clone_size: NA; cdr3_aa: CASSGGVDYGYTF; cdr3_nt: TGTGCCAGCAGTGGGGGGGTGGACTATGGCTACACCTTC
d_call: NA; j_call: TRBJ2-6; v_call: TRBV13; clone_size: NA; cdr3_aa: CASSPRPPGGQTSGANVLTF; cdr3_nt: TGTGCCAGCAGCCCCCGGCCCCCGGGAGGACAGACCTCTGGGGCCAACGTCCTGACTTTC
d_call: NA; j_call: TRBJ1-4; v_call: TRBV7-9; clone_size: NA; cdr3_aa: CASSPGGSDEKLFF; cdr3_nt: TGTGCCAGCAGTCCTGGGGGATCGGATGAAAAACTGTTTTTT
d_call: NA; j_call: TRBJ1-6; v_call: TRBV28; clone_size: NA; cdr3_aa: CASRPRDGKLSSYNSPLHF; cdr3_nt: TGTGCCAGCAGACCTCGGGACGGGAAACTAAGCTCCTATAATTCACCCCTCCACTTT
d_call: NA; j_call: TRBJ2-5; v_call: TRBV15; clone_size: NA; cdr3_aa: CATSREGGASETQYF; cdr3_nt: TGTGCCACCAGCAGAGAGGGGGGGGCTAGTGAGACCCAGTACTTC
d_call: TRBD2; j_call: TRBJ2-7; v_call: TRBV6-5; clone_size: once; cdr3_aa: CASSYLGGYEQYF; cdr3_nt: TGTGCCAGCAGTTACCTCGGGGGGTACGAGCAGTACTTC
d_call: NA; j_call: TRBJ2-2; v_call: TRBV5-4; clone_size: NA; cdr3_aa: CASSLAVLRPGELFF; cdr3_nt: TGTGCCAGCAGCTTGGCAGTTCTCCGCCCCGGGGAGCTGTTTTTT
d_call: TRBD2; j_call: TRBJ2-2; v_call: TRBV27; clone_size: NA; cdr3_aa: CASSFPSGGANTGELFF; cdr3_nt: TGTGCCAGCAGTTTCCCCAGCGGGGGGGCCAACACCGGGGAGCTGTTTTTT